The 32 T cell receptor beta chains in this list originate from one sample, sequenced in a study of T cell responses to AZD1222 COVID-19 vaccine. Method: immunoSEQ multiplex PCR; TCRdb's copy keeps in-frame clones and lacks some. Of approximately 150,000 clones in the sample, around 90% are singletons; the top ten hold roughly 1.7%. Source: peripheral blood, taken 28 days after the second AZD1222 dose. These receptors originate from an adult who received the AZD1222 COVID-19 vaccine.

The chain has TRBV19 and TRBJ2-5; 8 positions agree with TRBD2. CDR1 is LNHDA, CDR2 SQIVND, per germline (reference sequence). Trimming removed 5 bases from V and 3 bases from J; junction bases left unmatched: 11. This CDR3 has 16 residues. The CDR3 region is CASSPGGVPGKETQYF. In DNA form, the CDR3 reads TGTGCCAGTAGTCCGGGGGGGGTTCCAGGAAAAGAGACCCAGTACTTC.

This clone occurred a few times. One end of the junction fails to match germline, which may point to a read error. This chain's CDR3 is CASSLAENIQYF. The CDR3 nucleotides are TGTGCCAGCAGCTTAGCCGAAAACATTCAGTACTTC. The rearrangement uses TRBV7-8 and TRBJ2-4, with D uncertain. The CDR3 runs to 12 residues. CDR1 is SGHVS, CDR2 FQNEAQ, per germline.

V gene TRBV4-3 combines with J gene TRBJ2-3; D may be TRBD2 (5 bases). The CDR3 contains 14 residues. The V and J ends lost 0 bases and 3 bases respectively, with 7 bases between them. Germline CDR1 and CDR2: LGHNA and YSLEER. The CDR3 sequence is CASSQDPGTDTQYF. DNA for the CDR3: TGCGCCAGCAGCCAAGACCCGGGGACAGATACGCAGTATTTT.

This clone was detected only once. The CDR3 is CASSSGQVRETQYF. The DNA of the CDR3 is TGCGCCAGCAGCTCGGGACAGGTCAGGGAGACCCAGTACTTC. The chain couples TRBV5-1 to TRBJ2-5, with 8 bases identical to TRBD1. The germline CDR1 and CDR2 sequences are SGHRS and YFSETQ. V trimming: 3 bases; J trimming: 5 bases; junction bases outside the gene matches: 6. This CDR3 spans 14 amino acids.

The chain carries TRBV11-2 and TRBJ1-1; 9 bases fit TRBD1. This CDR3 comprises 14 residues. V was pared by 1 base and J by 4 bases, with 1 base of the junction left unmatched. Germline-derived CDR1 and CDR2 are SGHAT and FQNNGV. The CDR3 coding sequence is TGTGCCAGCAGCTTAGTGACAGGGGGCACTGAAGCTTTCTTT. Translating gives CASSLVTGGTEAFF.

This chain links TRBV7-2 with TRBJ1-2; 9 bases map to TRBD1. The length of the CDR3 is 18 residues. The V and J ends lost 5 bases and 10 bases, in that order; junction bases with no gene match: 23. Germline assignment: CDR1 SGHTA and CDR2 FQGNSA. The CDR3 is CASSLLEGDWDRASSYTF. CDR3 bases: TGTGCCAGCAGCCTTTTAGAGGGGGACTGGGACAGGGCCTCTTCCTACACCTTC.

The chain uses TRBV10-1 and TRBJ1-4; 9 bases align to TRBD1. V trimming: 5 bases; J trimming: 7 bases; junction bases outside the gene matches: 14. There are 17 residues in the CDR3. Germline lookup yields CDR1 WNHNN and CDR2 SYGVQD (reference sequence). The CDR3 sequence: CASSPGTGLPRSEKLFF. CDR3 DNA: TGCGCCAGCAGTCCCGGGACAGGGCTTCCAAGGAGTGAAAAACTGTTTTTT.

A word on this clone: The same CDR3 arises from other DNA sequences in this sample as well. The CDR3 sequence: CASSPGQGTDTQYF. Written as DNA, the CDR3 is TGCGCCAGCAGCCCGGGACAGGGCACAGATACGCAGTATTTT. This chain uses TRBV5-1 with TRBJ2-3; 8 bases line up with TRBD1. V lost 4 bases and J lost 1; bases outside the gene matches: 2. Germline V gives CDR1 SGHRS, CDR2 YFSETQ. This CDR3 comprises 14 residues.

The rearrangement uses TRBV5-1 and TRBJ2-1; D gene unclear. Germline V gene lookup returns CDR1 SGHRS and CDR2 YFSETQ. This CDR3 is 12 amino acids long. V lost 0 bases and J lost 8, with 6 bases in between. CDR3 residues: CASSLDSYEQFF. The CDR3 DNA sequence: TGCGCCAGCAGCTTGGACAGCTATGAGCAGTTCTTC.

This chain links TRBV9 with TRBJ1-6; D remains ambiguous. Between the trimmed V and J ends, which lost 4 bases and 9 bases, there was a span of 14 bases. Per germline, CDR1 SGDLS and CDR2 YYNGEE. The CDR3 covers 14 residues. CDR3 sequence reads: CASSPGGSGSPLHF. The CDR3 coding sequence is TGTGCCAGCAGCCCGGGTGGGTCTGGTTCACCCCTCCACTTT.

The chain recombines TRBV27 with TRBJ2-7; D unresolved. The CDR3 spans 12 residues. The V gene's germline CDR1 is MNHEY and CDR2 SMNVEV (reference sequence). The germline V and J ends were trimmed by 3 bases and 4 bases, with 7 bases remaining between them. The CDR3 coding sequence is TGTGCCAGCAGTTTCTTGGGTTACGAGCAGTACTTC. Protein product: CASSFLGYEQYF.

J is TRBJ1-2 and V is TRBV3-1 (or the pseudogene TRBV3-2); D unresolved. This CDR3 is built from 16 residues. V lost 2 bases and J lost 2, with 15 bases in between. Germline V gene sequence: CDR1 LGHDT, CDR2 YNNKEL (reference sequence). The CDR3 DNA follows: TGTGCCAGCAGCCAAACCTGGGGAGGGAAAAACTATGGCTACACCTTC. Translating gives CASSQTWGGKNYGYTF.

The chain has TRBV5-1 and TRBJ2-3, with 8 bases that match TRBD1. V gave up 4 bases and J gave up 1 base; unmatched junction bases: 5. CDR3 size: 15 residues. From germline, CDR1 is SGHRS and CDR2 YFSETQ. The CDR3 region is CASSKDRERTDTQYF. The CDR3 nucleotides are TGCGCCAGCAGCAAGGACAGGGAGCGCACAGATACGCAGTATTTT.

The chain uses TRBV4-3 and TRBJ2-1; D might be TRBD2 (6 bases). Germline lookup yields CDR1 LGHNA and CDR2 YSLEER. V shed 2 bases and J shed 2 bases, with 19 bases lying between them. This CDR3 contains 18 residues. The CDR3 DNA reads TGCGCCAGCAGCCAATACACCGCGGGGTCGTTTACCTACAATGAGCAGTTCTTC. This encodes CASSQYTAGSFTYNEQFF.

Only one count was recorded for this clone. CDR3 sequence (DNA): TGTGCCAGCAGTCCCATTGAGGGTCTGAGGGCCAAAAACATTCAGTACTTC. Translation: CASSPIEGLRAKNIQYF. The chain uses TRBV27 and TRBJ2-4; a weak D match, TRBD2 (5 bases). V dropped 5 bases and J dropped 1 base, with 18 bases sitting between them. The CDR3 totals 17 residues. Germline loops: CDR1 MNHEY, CDR2 SMNVEV (reference sequence).

The genes are TRBV7-2 and TRBJ1-2; D unresolved. The CDR3 is 13 residues long. Germline assignment: CDR1 SGHTA and CDR2 FQGNSA. Trimming left V 5 bases short and J 4 bases short, with 11 bases between. The CDR3 protein is CASSPRRPYGYTF. CDR3 DNA: TGTGCCAGCAGCCCTAGGCGGCCCTATGGCTACACCTTC.

The chain has TRBV7-2 and TRBJ1-1; D ambiguous. The CDR3 length is 13 residues. Germline V gene data show CDR1 as SGHTA and CDR2 as FQGNSA. The CDR3 DNA sequence: TGTGCTACCACCCTTGGGATGAACACTGAAGCTTTCTTT. As protein: CATTLGMNTEAFF. Complete variable domain (other parts from reference TRBV7-2 and TRBJ1-1): GAGVSQSPSNKVTEKGKDVELRCDPISGHTALYWYRQSLGQGLEFLIYFQGNSAPDKSGLPSDRFSAERTGGSVSTLTIQRTQQEDSAVYLCATTLGMNTEAFFGQGTRLTVV.

The rearrangement links TRBV4-3 to TRBJ1-2, with TRBD1 matching 7 bases. The CDR3 length is 17 residues. Germline CDR1 LGHNA, CDR2 YSLEER. J gave up 2 bases and V 0 bases, and 9 bases lay outside the gene matches. CDR3 in DNA: TGCGCCAGCAGCCAAGATTTCGGGACAGCGAGCAACTATGGCTACACCTTC. Residues: CASSQDFGTASNYGYTF.

This clone was recorded a few times. Other DNA variants within this sample encode the same CDR3. V and J are TRBV27 and TRBJ1-1; TRBD1 is a possible D gene (5 bases). CDR3 length: 13 residues. Germline V gene lookup returns CDR1 MNHEY and CDR2 SMNVEV (reference sequence). Trimming shortened V by 0 bases and J by 5 bases, and 7 bases separated the two germline ends. CDR3 loop: CASSLSGGTEAFF. CDR3 coding DNA: TGTGCCAGCAGTTTATCTGGGGGGACTGAAGCTTTCTTT.

This rearrangement joins TRBV5-1 to TRBJ1-1; D gene ambiguous. Germline CDR1 SGHRS, CDR2 YFSETQ. The CDR3 covers 18 residues. With 0 bases removed from V and 6 bases from J, the gap between germline ends came to 24 bases. In nucleotides, the CDR3 is TGCGCCAGCAGCTTGGGAGGGCTACGGGGTTTGGGAGATTCTGAAGCTTTCTTT. As protein: CASSLGGLRGLGDSEAFF.

The rearrangement uses TRBV14 and TRBJ1-4; tentative D call: TRBD1 (5 bases). Germline lookup yields CDR1 SGHDN and CDR2 FVKESK. V was trimmed by 0 bases and J by 8 bases, leaving 13 bases between them. CDR3 size: 15 residues. The CDR3 nucleotides are TGTGCCAGCAGCCAAGATCAGGGCTGGGGCGAAAAACTGTTTTTT. It codes for CASSQDQGWGEKLFF. Variable domain in full (rest from reference TRBV14 and TRBJ1-4): EAGVTQFPSHSVIEKGQTVTLRCDPISGHDNLYWYRRVMGKEIKFLLHFVKESKQDESGMPNNRFLAERTGGTYSTLKVQPAELEDSGVYFCASSQDQGWGEKLFFGSGTQLSVL.

This chain joins TRBV9 and TRBJ2-3, with 8 positions matching TRBD1. From germline, CDR1 is SGDLS and CDR2 YYNGEE. J was trimmed by 2 bases and V by 6 bases; bases with no gene match: 8. CDR3 length: 15 residues. The CDR3 region is CASTHSTGATDTQYF. The CDR3 nucleotides are TGTGCCAGCACCCATTCGACAGGGGCCACAGATACGCAGTATTTT.

The chain recombines TRBV7-6 with TRBJ1-2; 9 nucleotides line up with TRBD1. The CDR3 is 15 amino acids. Trimming at V came to 5 bases and at J to 3 bases, leaving 7 bases not matched to a gene. Germline V gene data show CDR1 as SGHVS and CDR2 as FNYEAQ. Here the CDR3 DNA reads TGTGCCAGCAGCATGGAGACAGGGGGGGACTATGGCTACACCTTC. This translates into CASSMETGGDYGYTF.

This clone was observed a handful of times. At one of its ends the junction is not consistent with the germline gene, which may arise from a read error. The rearrangement joins TRBV28 to TRBJ1-2; D ambiguous. Germline lookup yields CDR1 MDHEN and CDR2 SYDVKM. The CDR3 consists of 11 residues. The CDR3 reads CASGSLSTMSF. CDR3 nucleotide sequence: TGTGCCAGCGGTTCGTTGAGCACTATGAGCTTC.

The V call is TRBV7-9, the J call TRBJ2-3; 10 bases map to TRBD2. This CDR3 has 18 amino acids. Trimming removed 5 bases from V and 2 bases from J; junction bases left unmatched: 13. Germline V gene data show CDR1 as SEHNR and CDR2 as FQNEAQ (reference sequence). Here the CDR3 reads CASSDTSGAAPFTDTQYF. CDR3 sequence (DNA): TGTGCCAGCAGCGACACTAGCGGGGCCGCCCCTTTCACAGATACGCAGTATTTT.

The V gene is TRBV7-8, the J gene TRBJ1-3; D may be TRBD1 (5 bases). The CDR3 sequence is 15 residues long. Germline-derived CDR1 and CDR2 are SGHVS and FQNEAQ. V was shortened by 0 bases and J by 4 bases, with 10 bases between the two germline ends. The CDR3 DNA sequence: TGTGCCAGCAGCTTAGCGGCGGGGGTAGGAAACACCATATATTTT. The encoded protein is CASSLAAGVGNTIYF. The whole variable domain, filled in from reference TRBV7-8 and TRBJ1-3, reads GAGVSQSPRYKVAKRGQDVALRCDPISGHVSLFWYQQALGQGPEFLTYFQNEAQLDKSGLPSDRFFAERPEGSVSTLKIQRTQQEDSAVYLCASSLAAGVGNTIYFGEGSWLTVV.

The genes are TRBV6-5 and TRBJ2-1; no clear D gene. The germline V gene encodes CDR1 MNHEY and CDR2 SVGAGI. The CDR3 runs 11 residues. V was shortened by 10 bases and J by 4 bases, with 8 bases between the two germline ends. CDR3 amino acids: CATYLYNEQFF. In DNA, the CDR3 is TGTGCCACCTACTTGTACAATGAGCAGTTCTTC.

The chain combines TRBV28 with TRBJ1-1; 8 bases map to TRBD1. V shed 5 bases and J 10 bases; nucleotides not matched to a gene: 3. Germline CDR1 MDHEN, CDR2 SYDVKM. This CDR3 spans 11 amino acids. CDR3 sequence: CASSADRGAFF. The CDR3 nucleotides read TGTGCCAGCAGTGCAGACAGGGGAGCTTTCTTT.

The genes are TRBV28 and TRBJ2-7; D unresolved. Trimming shortened V by 5 bases and J by 3 bases, and 17 bases separated the two germline ends. The CDR3 extends over 15 amino acids. CDR1 is MDHEN and CDR2 is SYDVKM in the germline V gene. Here the CDR3 DNA reads TGTGCCAGCAGTCCGCCGGGCGTCTTCCGCTACGAGCAGTACTTC. Translating gives CASSPPGVFRYEQYF. Supplemented by reference TRBV28 and TRBJ2-7, the full variable domain reads DVKVTQSSRYLVKRTGEKVFLECVQDMDHENMFWYRQDPGLGLRLIYFSYDVKMKEKGDIPEGYSVSREKKERFSLILESASTNQTSMYLCASSPPGVFRYEQYFGPGTRLTVT.

The rearrangement joins TRBV2 to TRBJ1-1, with D possibly being TRBD1 (6 bases). With 6 bases removed from V and 2 bases from J, the gap between germline ends came to 13 bases. This CDR3 is 14 amino acids long. Germline loops: CDR1 SNHLY, CDR2 FYNNEI. The CDR3 sequence: CASRGQITNTEAFF. CDR3 coding DNA: TGTGCCAGCAGAGGACAGATCACAAACACTGAAGCTTTCTTT.

To note about this clone: At one end the junction does not follow the germline gene, possibly because of a read error. V and J are TRBV7-6 and TRBJ2-3; 11 nucleotides agree with TRBD2. CDR1 is SGHVS, CDR2 FNYEAQ, per germline. The CDR3 length is 15 residues. The CDR3 DNA follows: TGTGCCAGCAGTTTAGCTAGCGGGAGGACAGATACGCAGTATTTT. Translated: CASSLASGRTDTQYF.

The table lists this clone with a few counts. The rearrangement joins TRBV4-3 to TRBJ2-5; TRBD2 matches at 14 bases. Germline assignment: CDR1 LGHNA and CDR2 YSLEER. The CDR3 runs to 16 residues. The junction had 3 bases not matched to a gene; V was cut back by 1 base and J by 5 bases. CDR3 in DNA: TGCGCCAGCAGCCAAGGGGGACTAGCGGGAGCTGAGACCCAGTACTTC. This gives the protein CASSQGGLAGAETQYF.